Shown below are 22 T cell receptor beta chains from a single sample sequenced in a study of cytotoxic CD8 clonotypes in ibrutinib-treated CLL. Sequencing used immunoSEQ multiplex PCR; TCRdb keeps in-frame clones, though not all of them. The sample lists about 300,000 clones; 76% were seen once. Specimen: PBMCs, collected at disease progression, from a patient treated with ibrutinib. The receptor set was obtained from a human donor with chronic lymphocytic leukemia.

The chain employs TRBV6-5 and TRBJ2-1; TRBD2 matches at 12 bases. From germline, CDR1 is MNHEY and CDR2 SVGAGI. The CDR3 runs to 15 residues. V trimming: 6 bases; J trimming: 5 bases; junction bases outside the gene matches: 5. The CDR3, as DNA: TGTGCCAGCAGCCTGAGACTAGCGGGGGACAATGAGCAGTTCTTC. It translates to CASSLRLAGDNEQFF.

V and J are TRBV2 and TRBJ2-3; TRBD2 might be the D (7 bases). Germline V gives CDR1 SNHLY, CDR2 FYNNEI. V gave up 5 bases and J gave up 6 bases, with 12 bases separating them. CDR3 length equals 13 residues. As DNA, the CDR3 is TGTGCCAGCAGTCTGGGGGGGGCTGATACGCAGTATTTT. Translation gives CASSLGGADTQYF.

The rearrangement links TRBV4-1 to TRBJ1-4; 7 positions agree with TRBD1. Germline-derived CDR1 and CDR2 are MGHRA and YSYEKL. V dropped 10 bases and J dropped 4; count of bases not matched to a gene: 9. The CDR3 has 14 amino acids. The CDR3 spells CATKQGQGNEKLFF. The CDR3 DNA sequence: TGCGCCACAAAACAGGGGCAGGGTAATGAAAAACTGTTTTTT.

This sequence joins TRBV6-5 and TRBJ1-2, with D tentatively TRBD1 (5 bases). The germline V gene has CDR1 MNHEY and CDR2 SVGAGI. V was pared by 0 bases and J by 4 bases, with 15 bases between. The CDR3 has 16 amino acids. The CDR3: CASSYSPAGPTYGYTF. CDR3 nucleotides: TGTGCCAGCAGTTACTCTCCGGCAGGGCCGACCTATGGCTACACCTTC.

This clone has only one observation. This chain links TRBV27 with TRBJ2-1, with 12 positions matching TRBD2. The length of the CDR3 is 17 residues. Unmatched junction bases numbered 14, after V lost 4 bases and J lost 10 bases. CDR1 and CDR2 from the germline V gene are MNHEY and SMNVEV (reference sequence). The CDR3 is CASSSSSGRALFTEQFF. CDR3 DNA sequence: TGTGCCAGCAGTTCCTCTAGCGGGAGGGCCCTCTTTACCGAGCAGTTCTTC.

This sequence joins TRBV5-1 and TRBJ1-2; D gene uncertain. V was shortened by 0 bases and J by 2 bases, with 8 bases between the two germline ends. The CDR3 length is 14 residues. CDR1 is SGHRS and CDR2 is YFSETQ in the germline V gene. The CDR3 sequence is CASSLDVRNYGYTF. In DNA form, the CDR3 reads TGCGCCAGCAGCTTGGATGTTCGAAACTATGGCTACACCTTC.

The rearrangement uses TRBV16 and TRBJ2-3, with TRBD2 matching 8 bases. There are 14 residues in the CDR3. Germline V gene data show CDR1 as KGHSY and CDR2 as FQNENV. V lost 3 bases, J lost 4 bases, and 3 bases stayed unmatched. CDR3: CASSHIAGPDTQYF. DNA for the CDR3: TGTGCCAGCAGCCACATAGCGGGACCAGATACGCAGTATTTT.

In its sample, this clone was seen once. The chain is built from TRBV5-1 and TRBJ2-1, with 8 bases aligning to TRBD2. The germline gives CDR1 SGHRS, CDR2 YFSETQ. Trimming cost V 6 bases and J 5 bases; bases outside gene matches: 10. This CDR3 is built from 15 residues. Here the CDR3 DNA reads TGCGCCAGCAACCCCGGGGGGGCCCCCCACAATGAGCAGTTCTTC. Amino acid sequence: CASNPGGAPHNEQFF. The whole variable domain, filled in from reference TRBV5-1 and TRBJ2-1, reads KAGVTQTPRYLIKTRGQQVTLSCSPISGHRSVSWYQQTPGQGLQFLFEYFSETQRNKGNFPGRFSGRQFSNSRSEMNVSTLELGDSALYLCASNPGGAPHNEQFFGPGTRLTVL.

The genes are TRBV5-1 and TRBJ2-5; 10 bases line up with TRBD2. The CDR3 loop spans 15 amino acids. V gave up 0 bases and J gave up 7 bases; unmatched junction bases: 6. CDR1 SGHRS and CDR2 YFSETQ come from the germline V gene. CDR3 DNA sequence: TGCGCCAGCAGCTTGGTACTAGCGGGGCCCCGGACCCAGTACTTC. It codes for CASSLVLAGPRTQYF. Full variable domain (remainder filled in from reference TRBV5-1 and TRBJ2-5): KAGVTQTPRYLIKTRGQQVTLSCSPISGHRSVSWYQQTPGQGLQFLFEYFSETQRNKGNFPGRFSGRQFSNSRSEMNVSTLELGDSALYLCASSLVLAGPRTQYFGPGTRLLVL.

In its sample, this clone was seen a few times. This sequence joins TRBV6-5 and TRBJ2-7; TRBD1 is a possible D gene (5 bases). Germline CDR1 reads MNHEY; CDR2 reads SVGAGI. CDR3 length: 14 residues. V was clipped by 0 bases and J by 3 bases, with 9 bases between them. CDR3 sequence: CASSYSRQNYEQYF. The CDR3 bases are TGTGCCAGCAGTTACTCAAGACAGAACTACGAGCAGTACTTC.

V is TRBV7-6 and J is TRBJ2-1; 9 positions agree with TRBD1. Trimming removed 4 bases from V and 6 bases from J; junction bases left unmatched: 10. Germline V gives CDR1 SGHVS, CDR2 FNYEAQ. The CDR3 is 16 amino acids. This chain's CDR3 is CASSSRTGAIPNEQFF. The CDR3 coding sequence is TGTGCCAGCAGCTCCCGGACAGGGGCGATCCCCAATGAGCAGTTCTTC.

The CDR3 DNA follows: TGTGCCAGCAGCCCTACAGGGGAAGCTAATGAAAAACTGTTTTTT. Translation: CASSPTGEANEKLFF. The gene calls are TRBV11-3 and TRBJ1-4; 7 nucleotides match TRBD1. Trimming took 5 bases from V and 3 from J; bases not matched to a gene: 6. The V gene's germline CDR1 is SGHNT and CDR2 YENEEA. This CDR3 has 15 amino acids.

This clone occurred a few times. Other DNA sequences of this sample code for an identical CDR3. CDR3 in amino acids: CASSQVPGGNTEAFF. The CDR3 DNA is TGCGCCAGCAGCCAAGTCCCGGGGGGGAACACTGAAGCTTTCTTT. The chain has TRBV4-1 and TRBJ1-1; the D gene is possibly TRBD1 (5 bases). CDR1 and CDR2 from the germline V gene are MGHRA and YSYEKL. V gave up 1 base and J gave up 1 base, with 10 bases separating them. The CDR3 length is 15 residues.

The chain has TRBV13 and TRBJ2-3; a weak D match, TRBD2 (5 bases). The CDR3 has 14 residues. V was clipped by 4 bases and J by 1 base, with 9 bases between them. Germline V gene lookup returns CDR1 PRHDT and CDR2 FYEKMQ (reference sequence). CDR3 bases: TGTGCCAGCAGCTGGGAGTCGCGCACAGATACGCAGTATTTT. It is translated as CASSWESRTDTQYF. Full variable domain (missing parts from reference TRBV13 and TRBJ2-3): AAGVIQSPRHLIKEKRETATLKCYPIPRHDTVYWYQQGPGQDPQFLISFYEKMQSDKGSIPDRFSAQQFSDYHSELNMSSLELGDSALYFCASSWESRTDTQYFGPGTRLTVL.

The chain is built from TRBV7-8 and TRBJ2-3; D gene uncertain. In germline, CDR1 is SGHVS, CDR2 FQNEAQ. V gave up 3 bases and J gave up 5 bases, with 9 bases separating them. This CDR3 is built from 13 residues. CDR3 loop: CASSFSTGDTQYF. DNA for the CDR3: TGTGCCAGCAGCTTTTCGACTGGAGATACGCAGTATTTT.

J is TRBJ2-3 and V is TRBV29-1; 11 bases are shared with TRBD2. There are 14 residues in the CDR3. Germline V gives CDR1 SQVTM, CDR2 ANQGSEA. V shed 6 bases, J shed 7 bases, and the junction held 9 bases outside the gene matches. CDR3 protein: CSVGTSGSSNTQYF. The CDR3 DNA is TGCAGCGTCGGAACTAGCGGGAGCTCGAATACGCAGTATTTT.

This CDR3 reads CASSSRGQSTEAFF. DNA for the CDR3: TGTGCCAGCAGTTCGCGGGGGCAGAGCACTGAAGCTTTCTTT. The chain couples TRBV6-5 to TRBJ1-1; weak D call: TRBD1 (6 bases). V was cut by 4 bases and J by 4 bases, with 13 bases left in between. CDR1 is MNHEY and CDR2 is SVGAGI in the germline V gene. The CDR3 is 14 amino acids.

The V and J genes are TRBV5-1 and TRBJ2-1; D is uncertain. Trimming shortened V by 0 bases and J by 2 bases, and 9 bases separated the two germline ends. Germline-derived CDR1 and CDR2 are SGHRS and YFSETQ. There are 15 residues in the CDR3. CDR3 amino acids: CASSLAAGTYNEQFF. The CDR3 DNA reads TGCGCCAGCAGCTTGGCGGCAGGTACCTACAATGAGCAGTTCTTC.

This rearrangement joins TRBV6-5 to TRBJ2-5; a possible D gene is TRBD1 (6 bases). Trimming cost V 6 bases and J 7 bases, with 18 bases left between them. The CDR3 totals 14 residues. Germline V gene lookup returns CDR1 MNHEY and CDR2 SVGAGI. CDR3 nucleotide sequence: TGTGCCAGCAGACGACAGGCTGAGTCTGGGACCCAGTACTTC. Protein product: CASRRQAESGTQYF.

V and J are TRBV9 and TRBJ1-5, with D possibly matching TRBD1 (5 bases). V shed 1 base and J shed 6 bases, with 11 bases lying between them. Germline V gene sequence: CDR1 SGDLS, CDR2 YYNGEE. The length of the CDR3 is 14 residues. The CDR3 protein is CASSVLGVGQPQHF. CDR3 bases: TGTGCCAGCAGCGTACTGGGGGTCGGTCAGCCCCAGCATTTT.

The chain links TRBV4-1 to TRBJ2-2; possible D gene TRBD2, 7 bases. CDR1 is MGHRA, CDR2 YSYEKL, per germline. V lost 0 bases and J 4 bases, leaving 15 bases between the germline ends. The CDR3 totals 17 residues. CDR3 amino acids: CASSQEGRGSSTGELFF. As DNA, the CDR3 is TGCGCCAGCAGCCAAGAGGGGAGGGGGAGTAGCACCGGGGAGCTGTTTTTT.

The CDR3 DNA reads as TGTGCCACCAGGGCGGGCAGGGGGCGCGGTCGGGTAAACACTGAAGATTCTTCAAACACTGAAGCTTTCTTT. Translated, it gives CATRAGRGRGRVNTEDSSNTEAFF. This chain connects TRBV15 to TRBJ1-1, with 8 bases fitting TRBD1. Germline V gene data show CDR1 as LNHNV and CDR2 as YYDKDF (reference sequence). Losses at the gene ends were 6 bases for V and 2 bases for J; bases not matched to a gene: 35. The CDR3 is 24 amino acids.